This T cell receptor beta chain is from a study of shared clonotypes between healthy human individuals. In germline, CDR1 is SGHAT, CDR2 FQNNGV. This CDR3 contains 15 residues. V was cut by 5 bases and J by 3 bases, with 15 bases left in between. As for this clone: Its antigen remains unknown.

Overall study results and limits: Sampling included only blood; tissue repertoires likely differ. There were few donors, and this limited the genetic and exposure-history diversity represented. Clonotype sharing among donors was expected to depend on sequencing depth.

Loaded into unsorted PBMC replicate PCRs was 300 ng DNA, roughly 31,000 T cell genomes. Only in-frame clones appear in the TCRdb table, and some are missing; sequencing was by immunoSEQ multiplex PCR. The profile covers around 530,000 clones, with around 81% appearing a single time and about 11% taken by the ten largest. The chain combines TRBV11-2 with TRBJ2-3, with D unclear. The sequenced sample consisted of PBMCs. This clonotype was obtained from a woman between 35 and 50 years old in good health. Some clones in this sample may be carry-over from other donors' samples. The CDR3: CASSPGNVGTDTQYF. In DNA, the CDR3 is TGTGCCAGCAGCCCAGGAAACGTCGGAACAGATACGCAGTATTTT.